The source of this T cell receptor beta chain is a study of regulatory T cells in long-lasting Graves disease. CDR3 regions were amplified by Arm-PCR using iRepertoire HTBI primers to build TCR beta libraries. TCRdb independently ran MiXCR on the multiplex PCR reads; one entry per CDR3 protein. In the table there are hundreds of thousands of distinct CDR3 sequences, less than 20% of which are singletons. The ends lost 4 bases at V and 4 bases at J; junction bases unmatched: 7. This CDR3 region has 15 residues. CDR1 MDHEN and CDR2 SYDVKM come from the germline V gene. Described time point: newly diagnosed GD, antithyroid drugs for less than 3 months. Preparation of the TCR library used RNA extracted from PBMCs. This clonotype showed up many times. Its antigen remains unidentified. The study's findings and limits: Gene preferences differed: TRBV28, TRBJ1-2, TRBJ2-5 in persistent cases.

The chain couples TRBV28 to TRBJ2-7, with 10 bases identical to TRBD2. The receptor's source is a female donor with Graves disease. This specimen consisted of peripheral blood mononuclear cells (PBMCs), obtained at new diagnosis, from a patient treated with antithyroid drugs. DNA for the CDR3: TGTGCCAGCAGTTGGGCTAGCGGGAGTAGTTACGAGCAGTACTTC. The encoded protein is CASSWASGSSYEQYF. Variable domain in full (rest from reference TRBV28 and TRBJ2-7): DVKVTQSSRYLVKRTGEKVFLECVQDMDHENMFWYRQDPGLGLRLIYFSYDVKMKEKGDIPEGYSVSREKKERFSLILESASTNQTSMYLCASSWASGSSYEQYFGPGTRLTVT.